These 14 T cell receptor beta chains originate from one sample sequenced in a study of regulatory T cells in long-lasting Graves disease. TCR beta libraries were built with iRepertoire HTBI primers and Arm-PCR of CDR3 regions. TCRdb reanalysed the multiplex PCR reads using MiXCR and keeps one entry per CDR3 protein. Of hundreds of thousands of distinct CDR3 sequences listed, about 20% are singletons. Time point given: persistent/refractory GD, antithyroid drugs over 5 years with positive TRAb. From RNA extracted from PBMCs, the TCR library was made. The source was peripheral blood mononuclear cells (PBMCs), collected when the disease was refractory, from a patient treated with antithyroid drugs. The receptors originated from a female donor with Graves disease.

The count of this clonotype is one. The chain combines TRBV9 with TRBJ2-7, with 10 bases that match TRBD2. Germline V CDR1 and CDR2: SGDLS, YYNGEE. The CDR3 length is 17 residues. With V trimmed by 4 bases and J by 3 bases, 13 bases remained unmatched. CDR3 region: CASSPDLGTSENYEQYF. As DNA, the CDR3 is TGTGCCAGCAGCCCCGACCTAGGGACTAGCGAGAACTACGAGCAGTACTTC.

J is TRBJ1-2 and V is TRBV7-9, with 9 bases identical to TRBD1. Per the germline V gene, CDR1 is SEHNR and CDR2 is FQNEAQ (reference sequence). The CDR3 sequence is 15 residues long. Trimming cost V 3 bases and J 2 bases; bases outside gene matches: 4. For the CDR3, the DNA is TGTGCCAGCAGCTTGACGACAGGGGGAAACTATGGCTACACCTTC. Translation gives CASSLTTGGNYGYTF.

This clonotype came up many times. This rearrangement joins TRBV7-9 to TRBJ2-5, with TRBD1 identical over 10 bases. Trimming cost V 3 bases and J 6 bases; bases outside gene matches: 13. The CDR3 has 17 amino acids. Germline-derived CDR1 and CDR2 are SEHNR and FQNEAQ (reference sequence). The CDR3 coding sequence is TGTGCCAGCAGCTTCGACGGGACAGGGGTAGGTCCCCAGACCCAGTACTTC. It is translated as CASSFDGTGVGPQTQYF.

The chain couples TRBV19 to TRBJ1-6; D unclear. The germline V gene has CDR1 LNHDA and CDR2 SQIVND (reference sequence). This CDR3 contains 12 residues. The V end lost 5 bases, the J end lost 11 bases, and 10 bases lay between the germline ends. As DNA, the CDR3 is TGTGCCAGTAGTCCCGATCGTCCACCCCTCCACTTT. Translating it yields CASSPDRPPLHF.

This clonotype was observed many times. The CDR3 region is CASSLRQGADTEAFF. CDR3 in DNA: TGTGCCAGCAGTTTAAGACAGGGCGCTGACACTGAAGCTTTCTTT. This chain joins TRBV12-3 or TRBV12-4 and TRBJ1-1, with 7 bases fitting TRBD1. Trimming removed 2 bases from V and 3 bases from J; junction bases left unmatched: 6. This CDR3 spans 15 amino acids.

This clonotype was counted only a few times. V usage is TRBV27 and J usage is TRBJ2-2; 9 positions match TRBD1. Germline values: CDR1 MNHEY, CDR2 SMNVEV (reference sequence). This CDR3 region has 15 residues. Losses at the gene ends were 4 bases for V and 7 bases for J; bases not matched to a gene: 7. The CDR3 bases are TGTGCCAGCAGTTGGGGGGACAGGGTTGTCGGGGAGCTGTTTTTT. Protein: CASSWGDRVVGELFF.

The table lists this clonotype with a few counts. The chain couples TRBV5-4 to TRBJ2-1; D is unclear. The CDR3 sequence is 13 residues long. Per the germline V gene, CDR1 is SGHNT and CDR2 is YYREEE (reference sequence). The V end was cut by 2 bases, the J end by 9 bases, with 12 bases between. The CDR3 nucleotides read TGTGCCAGCAGCTTTCTTGGCTCGGGTGAGCAGTTCTTC. Translating gives CASSFLGSGEQFF.

The table lists this clonotype with a few counts. A read error is possible here, since a much larger clone lies one base away. The chain combines TRBV12-3 or TRBV12-4 with TRBJ2-2; the D is unclear. Trimming removed 7 bases from V and 6 bases from J, with 6 bases in between. The CDR3 covers 11 residues. The DNA for the CDR3 is TGTGCCAGCAATTTTTCCGGGGAGCTGTTTTTT. It codes for CASNFSGELFF.

This clonotype was picked up many times. The chain couples TRBV7-2 to TRBJ2-5, with a tentative D call TRBD1 (6 bases). Looked up from germline, CDR1 is SGHTA and CDR2 is FQGNSA. The V and J ends lost 5 bases and 2 bases respectively, with 12 bases between them. The CDR3 is 14 residues long. CDR3 in DNA: TGTGCCAGCAGCCAAGGACAGATTCAAGAGACCCAGTACTTC. This codes for CASSQGQIQETQYF.

This clonotype was seen ten or more times. The V and J genes are TRBV7-2 and TRBJ2-7; 7 nucleotides line up with TRBD1. Germline V gene data show CDR1 as SGHTA and CDR2 as FQGNSA. The V and J ends lost 5 bases and 3 bases, in that order; junction bases with no gene match: 7. This CDR3 region has 14 residues. The CDR3 sequence is CASSPRDSRYEQYF. As DNA, the CDR3 is TGTGCCAGCAGCCCTAGGGACAGCCGCTACGAGCAGTACTTC.

This clonotype was seen at least ten times. The chain uses TRBV20-1 and TRBJ1-1; D remains unclear. The germline V gene encodes CDR1 DFQATT and CDR2 SNEGSKA (reference sequence). The CDR3 extends over 14 amino acids. Trimming took off 5 bases at V and 2 bases at J, with 15 bases between the two ends. The CDR3 region is CSAGLGSTNTEAFF. CDR3 coding DNA: TGCAGTGCTGGCCTCGGCAGTACTAACACTGAAGCTTTCTTT.

Worth noting for this clonotype: This may stem from a read error, because a much larger clone lies one nucleotide away. The chain couples TRBV6-1 to TRBJ1-5; weak D call: TRBD1 (5 bases). Germline loops: CDR1 MNHNS, CDR2 SASEGT. The CDR3 is 11 amino acids. The CDR3 nucleotides read TGTACCAGCAGGGCTAATCAGCCCCAGCATTTT. As protein: CTSRANQPQHF.

This clonotype was seen a few times. This chain uses TRBV5-5 with TRBJ1-1, with D uncertain. Per germline, CDR1 SGHKS and CDR2 YYEKEE (reference sequence). The CDR3 contains 14 residues. V was trimmed by 1 base and J by 6 bases, leaving 13 bases between them. This CDR3 is CASSLLSSGAEAFF. The CDR3 nucleotides are TGTGCCAGCAGCTTGCTTAGTTCGGGCGCTGAAGCTTTCTTT.

This clonotype was detected a few times. CDR3 loop: CASSPKIQQGTGELFF. The CDR3 DNA reads as TGTGCCAGCTCACCTAAGATCCAACAGGGTACCGGGGAGCTGTTTTTT. V usage is TRBV18 and J usage is TRBJ2-2; possible D gene TRBD1, 6 bases. This CDR3 has 16 residues. Germline CDR1 is KGHSH and CDR2 is LQKENI. Trimming left V 3 bases short and J 5 bases short, with 16 bases between.